This note documents a single T cell receptor beta chain sequence. The antigen is unknown. Some clones are missing from TCRdb's copy, which holds only in-frame ones; the method was immunoSEQ multiplex PCR. The sample holds around 180,000 clones, 85% to 90% seen once. The sample belongs to a study of T cell responses to AZD1222 COVID-19 vaccine. Study conclusions and caveats: Spike was spanned by vaccine-associated CD4 TCRs, with dominance at 160-218 and 743-854. In all cases, repertoires were sampled only after the peak T cell response.

Germline CDR1 is SNHLY and CDR2 is FYNNEI. V trimming: 6 bases; J trimming: 5 bases; junction bases outside the gene matches: 7. The CDR3 is 14 residues long. The sequences come from peripheral blood, collected on day 0 of AZD1222 vaccination. The chain uses TRBV2 and TRBJ1-5; 7 bases align to TRBD1. This sequence was found in an adult in good health. The CDR3 bases are TGTGCCAGCAGGGGGGACAGCAGATATCAGCCCCAGCATTTT. Translation: CASRGDSRYQPQHF.